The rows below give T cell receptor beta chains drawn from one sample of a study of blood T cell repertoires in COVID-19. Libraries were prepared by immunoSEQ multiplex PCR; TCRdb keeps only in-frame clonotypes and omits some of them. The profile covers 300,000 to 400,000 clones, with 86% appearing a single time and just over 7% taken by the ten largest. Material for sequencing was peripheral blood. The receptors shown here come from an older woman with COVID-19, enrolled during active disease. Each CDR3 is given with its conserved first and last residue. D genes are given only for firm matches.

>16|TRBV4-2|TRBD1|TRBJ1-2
CASSQDMTGGAEGYTF
TGTGCCAGCAGCCAAGACATGACAGGGGGCGCGGAAGGCTACACCTTC
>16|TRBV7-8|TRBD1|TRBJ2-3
CASSLGTGTGTDTQYF
TGTGCCAGCAGCTTGGGAACCGGGACAGGCACAGATACGCAGTATTTT
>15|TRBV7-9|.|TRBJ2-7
CASSPLGGQSYEQYF
TGTGCCAGCAGCCCCCTGGGCGGACAGTCCTACGAGCAGTACTTC
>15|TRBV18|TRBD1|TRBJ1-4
CASSPLTGGYEKLFF
TGTGCCAGCTCACCACTGACAGGGGGATACGAAAAACTGTTTTTT
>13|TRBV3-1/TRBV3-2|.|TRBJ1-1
CASSPAETVLAFF
TGTGCCAGCAGCCCAGCGGAGACGGTTTTGGCTTTCTTT
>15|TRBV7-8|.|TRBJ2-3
CASSLIQRDTDTQYF
TGTGCCAGCAGCCTCATACAGAGGGACACAGATACGCAGTATTTT
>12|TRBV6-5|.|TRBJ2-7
CASTSTGYEQYF
TGTGCCAGCACGAGTACAGGCTACGAGCAGTACTTC
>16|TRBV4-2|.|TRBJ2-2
CASSQDQSTYTGELFF
TGTGCCAGCAGCCAAGATCAGTCCACCTACACCGGGGAGCTGTTTTTT
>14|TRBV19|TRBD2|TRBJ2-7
CASSRTTSGNEQYF
TGTGCCAGTAGTCGAACGACTAGCGGGAACGAGCAGTACTTC
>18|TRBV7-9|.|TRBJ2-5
CASSLGRRGGLREETQYF
TGTGCCAGCAGCTTAGGGCGTCGTGGCGGTCTGAGGGAAGAGACCCAGTACTTC
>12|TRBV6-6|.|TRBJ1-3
CASTGTGNTIYF
TGTGCCAGTACAGGGACTGGAAACACCATATATTTT
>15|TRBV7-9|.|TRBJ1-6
CASSSSRVSGSPLHF
TGTGCCAGCAGCTCTTCCAGGGTCTCTGGCTCACCCCTCCACTTT